The 20 T cell receptor beta chains given below trace back to one sample, sequenced in a study of blood T cell repertoires in COVID-19. Profiled with immunoSEQ multiplex PCR; TCRdb holds only in-frame clones, not every one. The sample includes a few hundred thousand clones, 89% of them seen just once. Sequencing was performed on PBMCs or T cells enriched from blood (not recorded which). All receptors come from a woman in her 30s who had recovered from COVID-19.

Notes on this clone: Within the sample, other DNA sequences also encode this same CDR3. This chain connects TRBV27 to TRBJ1-1, with TRBD1 identical over 7 bases. This CDR3 contains 13 residues. Germline V gene sequence: CDR1 MNHEY, CDR2 SMNVEV (reference sequence). V was clipped by 6 bases and J by 4 bases; unmatched bases: 5. This chain's CDR3 is CASRRQGGTEAFF. CDR3 nucleotide sequence: TGTGCCAGCAGGCGACAGGGTGGCACTGAAGCTTTCTTT.

This clone was picked up one time. V and J are TRBV5-1 and TRBJ2-7, with 9 bases that match TRBD2. The V and J ends lost 4 bases and 2 bases, in that order; junction bases with no gene match: 7. The CDR3 is 15 amino acids. Germline V lookup: CDR1 SGHRS, CDR2 YFSETQ. CDR3 sequence reads: CASSHTSGWPYEQYF. CDR3 sequence (DNA): TGCGCCAGCAGCCACACTAGCGGGTGGCCCTACGAGCAGTACTTC.

The chain is built from TRBV10-3 and TRBJ2-3, with 9 positions matching TRBD1. CDR1 ENHRY and CDR2 SYGVKD come from the germline V gene. The CDR3 consists of 14 residues. V shed 4 bases, J shed 2 bases, and the junction held 1 base outside the gene matches. The CDR3 DNA follows: TGTGCCATCAGTGGACAGGGGGACACAGATACGCAGTATTTT. It is translated as CAISGQGDTDTQYF.

This chain links TRBV28 with TRBJ1-2; the D is unclear. V gave up 6 bases and J gave up 5 bases, with 16 bases separating them. This CDR3 comprises 14 residues. Germline values: CDR1 MDHEN, CDR2 SYDVKM. The CDR3 coding sequence is TGTGCCAGCAGCCCCCGACAAGGAGGGTATGGCTACACCTTC. Translated, it gives CASSPRQGGYGYTF.

The rearrangement joins TRBV3-1 (or the pseudogene TRBV3-2) to TRBJ1-2, with 11 bases aligning to TRBD1. Germline V gene lookup returns CDR1 LGHDT and CDR2 YNNKEL (reference sequence). Trimming removed 7 bases from V and 8 bases from J; junction bases left unmatched: 12. There are 15 residues in the CDR3. The CDR3 spells CASTPRGTGGSGYTF. CDR3 bases: TGTGCCAGCACCCCACGAGGGACAGGGGGAAGCGGCTACACCTTC.

The table lists this clone with a count of one. The chain joins TRBV18 to TRBJ2-2, with TRBD1 identical over 7 bases. V shed 3 bases, J shed 3 bases, and the junction held 7 bases outside the gene matches. The CDR3 extends over 16 amino acids. The germline CDR1 and CDR2 sequences are KGHSH and LQKENI. The CDR3 is CASSPTGTDYTGELFF. The CDR3 region has the DNA TGTGCCAGCTCACCCACCGGGACAGACTACACCGGGGAGCTGTTTTTT.

The chain has TRBV27 and TRBJ2-7; 9 nucleotides align to TRBD1. Unmatched junction bases numbered 9, after V lost 0 bases and J lost 0 bases. CDR1 and CDR2 (germline): MNHEY, SMNVEV (reference sequence). The CDR3 is 18 amino acids. CDR3 loop: CASSLSPPGQGLSYEQYF. The CDR3 DNA reads as TGTGCCAGCAGTTTATCCCCCCCGGGACAGGGTCTCTCCTACGAGCAGTACTTC.

This sequence joins TRBV27 and TRBJ2-3; D might be TRBD2 (5 bases). The CDR3 spans 16 residues. Germline CDR1 MNHEY, CDR2 SMNVEV (reference sequence). The V gene lost 5 bases and the J gene lost 2 bases, with 17 bases spanning the gap. The CDR3 here is CASSPRSPGFTDTQYF. CDR3 coding DNA: TGTGCCAGCAGTCCCCGCAGTCCGGGATTCACAGATACGCAGTATTTT.

The chain recombines TRBV6-5 with TRBJ2-3; TRBD2 might be the D (6 bases). Trimming took off 5 bases at V and 3 bases at J, with 15 bases between the two ends. Germline CDR1 is MNHEY and CDR2 is SVGAGI. The CDR3 extends over 15 amino acids. The CDR3 loop is CASSPLVAGTDTQYF. In DNA form, the CDR3 reads TGTGCCAGCAGTCCCCTGGTTGCGGGAACAGATACGCAGTATTTT.

The gene calls are TRBV7-2 and TRBJ1-5; 7 bases fit TRBD1. In germline, CDR1 is SGHTA, CDR2 FQGNSA. The CDR3 loop spans 15 amino acids. Trimming removed 2 bases from V and 6 bases from J; junction bases left unmatched: 7. The CDR3 reads CASSLQGGETQPQHF. Here the CDR3 DNA reads TGTGCCAGCAGCTTACAGGGGGGCGAGACTCAGCCCCAGCATTTT.

The gene calls are TRBV5-6 and TRBJ2-7, with D possibly TRBD2 on 5 matching bases. The CDR3 runs to 15 residues. With 4 bases removed from V and 4 bases from J, the gap between germline ends came to 18 bases. The germline V gene has CDR1 SGHDT and CDR2 YYEEEE. CDR3 nucleotide sequence: TGTGCCAGCAGCCCGCCGTGGTCACGGGATTACGAGCAGTACTTC. It specifies CASSPPWSRDYEQYF.

CDR3 region: CASKPGLASDEQFF. In nucleotides, the CDR3 is TGTGCCAGTAAACCGGGACTAGCTTCGGATGAGCAGTTCTTC. The rearrangement links TRBV19 to TRBJ2-1; TRBD2 matches 9 bases. The V gene end was trimmed by 7 bases and the J gene end by 8 bases; junction bases not matched to a gene: 9. Germline loops: CDR1 LNHDA, CDR2 SQIVND (reference sequence). The CDR3 extends over 14 amino acids.

For this clone: Germline and junction disagree at one end, which may indicate a read error. Other DNA sequences in this sample translate to the same CDR3. The V gene is TRBV27, the J gene TRBJ1-1, with D possibly TRBD1 on 5 matching bases. The CDR3 consists of 14 residues. Germline V gives CDR1 MNHEY, CDR2 SMNVEV (reference sequence). The CDR3 is CASSLWGGNTEAFF. The CDR3 DNA follows: TGTGCCAGTAGTTTATGGGGCGGTAACACTGAAGCTTTCTTT.

The chain carries TRBV11-2 and TRBJ1-2; no clear D. CDR1 and CDR2 (germline): SGHAT, FQNNGV. V lost 1 base and J 8 bases, leaving 11 bases between the germline ends. The CDR3 totals 13 residues. The DNA for the CDR3 is TGTGCCAGCAGCTTAGGAGAGCCGTTCGGCTACACCTTC. This gives the protein CASSLGEPFGYTF.

Only a few counts were recorded for this clone. The chain employs TRBV4-2 and TRBJ1-2; 9 bases are shared with TRBD1. V gave up 6 bases and J gave up 10 bases; unmatched junction bases: 15. The CDR3 loop spans 15 amino acids. Germline V gene lookup returns CDR1 LGHNA and CDR2 YNFKEQ. CDR3 loop: CASSPEQGALSVYTF. CDR3 sequence (DNA): TGTGCCAGCAGTCCAGAACAGGGGGCGCTCTCCGTCTACACCTTC.

The chain combines TRBV5-8 with TRBJ2-1; D possibly corresponds to TRBD2 (6 bases). V was pared by 0 bases and J by 2 bases, with 9 bases between. The CDR3 spans 15 residues. CDR1 SGHTS and CDR2 YDEGEE come from the germline V gene. Here the CDR3 DNA reads TGTGCCAGCAGCTTGGGTAGCGGCGCCTACAATGAGCAGTTCTTC. Translated, it gives CASSLGSGAYNEQFF.

The chain has TRBV5-6 and TRBJ1-6; D is undetermined. V lost 5 bases, J lost 5 bases, and 8 bases lay in between. The germline V gene has CDR1 SGHDT and CDR2 YYEEEE. The CDR3 runs 13 residues. The CDR3 is CASRKTNNSPLHF. Here the CDR3 DNA reads TGTGCCAGCAGGAAGACTAATAATTCACCCCTCCACTTT.

V usage is TRBV28 and J usage is TRBJ2-7, with TRBD1 matching 8 bases. CDR1 is MDHEN, CDR2 SYDVKM, per germline. The CDR3 runs 14 residues. V trimming: 6 bases; J trimming: 5 bases; junction bases outside the gene matches: 9. CDR3 DNA sequence: TGTGCCAGCAGGGGCGGCGGACAGGGCAACGAGCAGTACTTC. Its translation: CASRGGGQGNEQYF.

This chain connects TRBV6-6 to TRBJ2-7, with no clear D. Germline V CDR1 and CDR2: MNHNY, SVGAGI (reference sequence). This CDR3 spans 12 amino acids. Trimming pared 5 bases from V and 4 bases from J, leaving 9 bases between. CDR3 coding DNA: TGTGCCAGCAGTCAGTCTGCGTACGAGCAGTACTTC. This translates into CASSQSAYEQYF.

This chain links TRBV4-3 with TRBJ2-3; D may be TRBD2 (5 bases). The germline V and J ends were trimmed by 1 base and 6 bases, with 17 bases remaining between them. CDR1 LGHNA and CDR2 YSLEER come from the germline V gene. The CDR3 is made up of 16 amino acids. The CDR3, as DNA: TGCGCCAGCAGCCAAGTAGAGAAGGACTTAGTGGATACGCAGTATTTT. It encodes CASSQVEKDLVDTQYF.